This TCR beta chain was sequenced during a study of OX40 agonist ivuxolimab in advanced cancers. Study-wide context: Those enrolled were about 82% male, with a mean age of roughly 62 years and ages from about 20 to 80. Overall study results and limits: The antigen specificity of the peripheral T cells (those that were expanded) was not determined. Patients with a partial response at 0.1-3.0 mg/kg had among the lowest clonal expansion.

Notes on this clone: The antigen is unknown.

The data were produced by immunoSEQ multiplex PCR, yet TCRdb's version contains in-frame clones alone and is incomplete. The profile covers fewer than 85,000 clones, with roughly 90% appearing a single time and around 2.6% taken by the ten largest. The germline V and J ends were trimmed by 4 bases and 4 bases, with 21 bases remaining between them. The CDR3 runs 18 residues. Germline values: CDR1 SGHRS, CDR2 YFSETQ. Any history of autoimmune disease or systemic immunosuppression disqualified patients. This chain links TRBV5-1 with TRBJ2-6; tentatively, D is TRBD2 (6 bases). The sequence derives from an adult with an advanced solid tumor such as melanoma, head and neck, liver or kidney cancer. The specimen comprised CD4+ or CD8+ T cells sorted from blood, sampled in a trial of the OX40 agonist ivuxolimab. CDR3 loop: CASSRDGGRFTGANVLTF. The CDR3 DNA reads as TGCGCCAGCAGCCGCGACGGGGGAAGGTTCACCGGGGCCAACGTCCTGACTTTC. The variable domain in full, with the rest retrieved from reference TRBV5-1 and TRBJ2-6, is KAGVTQTPRYLIKTRGQQVTLSCSPISGHRSVSWYQQTPGQGLQFLFEYFSETQRNKGNFPGRFSGRQFSNSRSEMNVSTLELGDSALYLCASSRDGGRFTGANVLTFGAGSRLTVL.